The T cell receptor (beta chain) described here comes from a study of cytomegalovirus exposure and HLA in healthy donors (dated by TCRdb to 2017 to 2019). For context, the study as a whole: In an earlier analysis of 587 of the donors, 250 to 350 Gb of sequence data and 117 million unique TCR beta sequences from 150 million to 200 million T cells were reported. To predict cytomegalovirus infection status, the study brought together high-throughput TCR immunosequencing, statistical association of individual TCRs with disease status, and machine learning. The aim of the study was to test whether cataloging public T cell receptors could identify signatures of past pathogen exposure. Genome-wide SNP genotypes for about 60% of the 666 donors were used in a later genetic analysis, which treated that subset as a discovery cohort. The study used immunosequencing to profile the T cell repertoires of approximately 630 subjects and linked those repertoires to cytomegalovirus serostatus. In the later analysis, no new phenotypic data were used to find candidate immune exposures; instead, reliance was placed on TCR beta sequences and their occurrence across donors. Every discovery cohort repertoire had been produced on one sequencing platform. Roughly 320 gigabases of sequencing data and around 85 million unique TCR sequences made up an early release that covered 640 HLA-typed donors. Across some 400 genotyped donors of the cohort, an average of roughly 250,000 unique TCR beta nucleotide sequences per donor were sequenced, and roughly 17% of those sequences were non-productive. The number of typed donors differed by locus: about 620-630 for A, B, C, DRB1 and DQB1; some 500 for DQA1; approximately 600 for DPA1; and around 490 for DPB1. In a later analysis, previously published TCR beta repertoires from 550 to 750 donors were re-analyzed and high-resolution HLA genotyping was added so that TCR occurrence patterns could be studied. In addition to the first cohort of several hundred subjects, a separate validation cohort of approximately 130 different subjects was used. Class I and class II HLA loci were covered by the typing at four-digit resolution. Alongside the repertoire data, information on donor age, sex, ethnicity and CMV serostatus was compiled. An earlier analysis of some 500 of the donors applied high-throughput TCR beta sequencing to assess whether each TCR beta V gene segment acted as functional or pseudogenic. Of the 398 genotyped donors, less than 85% were placed in the genetic ancestry cluster associated with self-reported Caucasian donors. About five DR-DQ haplotypes were handled as single units for association and clustering, since linkage in the cohort was strong.

Comments on this clone: Its antigen is still unknown. Base qualities were left out, and no much larger clone turns up one base away.

What the work shows at the level of the full study, not this receptor alone: Broadly in line with IMGT annotations, most TCR beta V segments showed up in productive rearrangements about 90% or about 30% of the time in an earlier analysis of several hundred of the donors. V-gene and J-gene trimming of TCR beta chains was associated with a missense DCLRE1C variant in a later genetic analysis, and the association was replicated in an independent cohort. Some IMGT-functional V segments, including TRBV6-2 and TRBV6-3, could not be distinguished by the 87-base-pair reads and were therefore excluded. Correlated functional status among segregating V segments might be attributable to linkage disequilibrium, but an unknown experimental factor could not be ruled out. HLA typing was unavailable for some donors at each locus, so association tests used only the typed subset. In this cohort, only TCR beta chains were sequenced, and detectable features were limited by the absence of alpha or paired-chain data. Most TCR sequences were observed very rarely across donors, whereas some public TCRs were present in many individuals. A later analysis reported that several top co-occurrence clusters appeared linked to parvovirus B19, influenza, CMV and Epstein-Barr virus. A later analysis found that TCR association rates varied across HLA loci, with DRB1 alleles showing the most associated TCRs and HLA-C alleles the fewest. The study listed 164 TCR beta chains as associated with cytomegalovirus. According to a later analysis, most CMV-associated TCR beta chains appeared to be HLA-restricted, and the HLA associations seemed to be driven largely by CMV exposure. For the cohort, immune exposure information was limited to CMV serostatus. The authors suggested that the approach could potentially be extended to other disease states and immunological phenotypes. When HLA alleles, especially DR and DQ, strongly co-occurred, TCR associations were difficult to assign to individual alleles. The presence/absence analyses assumed that sequencing depth was roughly uniform across donors, and that assumption may not be true. In a later genetic analysis, fewer N-insertions in productive TCRs were reported among donors in an Asian-associated ancestry cluster than the approximately 630-donor mean. In a later analysis, around 15,000 TCR beta sequences were associated with specific HLA alleles at a false discovery rate of 0.05. A further reported finding was that TCR beta sequences accurately predicted the HLA-A and HLA-B alleles for most subjects in the first cohort. In vitro tests confirmed that a few of the cytomegalovirus-associated TCR beta chains recognize cytomegalovirus antigens. In both the original and validation cohorts, the classifier was reported to diagnose cytomegalovirus status with high specificity and sensitivity. A later analysis found that HLA-associated TCR beta chains were more clonally expanded and had lower generation probabilities than equally common non-associated chains. Some 15 rarely observed V segments, including chromosome 9 orphons, were excluded from the earlier analysis of approximately 500 of the donors because counts were too low. A group of highly shared sequence variants was considered likely to be a technical artifact of the sequencing pipeline.

The cohort was made up of hundreds of healthy bone marrow donors. All cohort members were sampled while nominally healthy, although unrecorded immune exposures were likely present. The donor was CMV seronegative and was included in the group of hundreds of seronegative cohort members. Each donor provided a peripheral blood sample, and peripheral blood mononuclear cells were used for TCR beta sequencing. Genomic DNA was extracted from the blood cell samples with the Qiagen DNeasy Blood Extraction Kit. To prepare the library, the immunoSEQ multiplex PCR assay was applied. For the multiplex PCR, a mixture combining 60 forward primers for TCR Vbeta segments and 13 reverse primers for TCR Jbeta segments was used. A multiplex PCR assay on genomic DNA amplified the CDR3 region of rearranged TCR beta genes. The Illumina HiSeq System was used to sequence the amplified TCR beta libraries as 87-base-pair reads. As for the authors' bioinformatics: A later analysis counted about 80 million unique TCR beta chains across the 690 or so repertoires, and 9 million to 14 million of these chains were shared by at least two donors. Raw reads were error-corrected and collapsed into unique sequences by a nearest-neighbor algorithm in which closely related sequences were merged to remove PCR and sequencing errors. CDR3 sequences were aligned to IMGT reference sequences to assign V, D and J gene segments. For a sequence to be retained, a match of at least six nucleotides to both a V gene segment and a J gene segment was required. A rearrangement was called productive if the CDR3 had no stop codons and remained in frame with V and J, and every other rearrangement was called non-productive. CDR3 was defined by IMGT convention, running from the second conserved V-encoded cysteine to the conserved J-encoded phenylalanine. Sequences without an unambiguous match to a single V gene segment were excluded from the earlier analysis of about 630 of the donors. An earlier analysis of 500 to 700 of the donors classified V segments as functional when productive rearrangements were above 56.7% and as segregating when the standard deviation between donors was above 5%. To diagnose cytomegalovirus status from the catalog of TCR beta chain sequences, a statistical classification framework was built. In a later analysis, TCR nucleotide sequences were compared against IMGT/GENE-DB human TR gene sequences so that V and J genes could be assigned. The TCRdist pipeline was used in a later analysis to assign CDR3 sequences and most-parsimonious VDJ recombination scenarios. In a later analysis, each TCR beta chain was defined by its CDR3 amino acid sequence together with its V-gene family, and reads lacking a unique V-gene family were excluded. To address suspected cross-contamination and a sequencing artifact, a later analysis removed a few hundred highly shared, low-generation-probability nucleotide sequences. In a later analysis, a clonal expansion index for each public chain was calculated from normalized within-repertoire ranks of inferred template counts. A later analysis computed generation probabilities with a VDJ recombination model fitted to out-of-frame rearrangements, and checked the results against IGoR. A later analysis scored TCR-TCR, TCR-HLA and TCR-CMV co-occurrence with hypergeometric tests, applying a repertoire-size bias correction to TCR pairs. In a later analysis, false discovery rates were estimated by permuting HLA or CMV assignments 20 times. In a later analysis, co-occurring TCRs were grouped using DBSCAN, with TCRdist sequence similarity added in when clustering inside HLA-allele-positive subsets. Repertoires with fewer than 30,000 or more than 120,000 public chains, plus five repertoires with anomalous nucleotide sharing, were excluded from co-occurrence clustering. Sourced from immuneACCESS, this table was stored by TCRdb with only in-frame sequences that have V and J called. A share of the clones is absent; for the studies checked, an unresolved V gene accounts for under half, and the remainder has no known explanation. For V, J and clone size, that table is used; D and trimming come from the DNA. The sample table shows 75,000 to 100,000 clones, and roughly 75% are seen once. The ten largest clones represent around 7% of the sample.

Compared with germline, V lacks 5 bases and J lacks 5 bases; bases without a gene match: 7. From cysteine to phenylalanine, the CDR3 is 15 amino acids long. The entry retains the CDR3 DNA only, 45 bases that are in frame from base 1. The germline V gene (reference sequence) yields LNHDA for CDR1 and SQIVND for CDR2. Sequencing used PBMCs. This receptor was taken from a man in his thirties or forties in good health and CMV-seronegative. The chain uses TRBV19 and TRBJ2-1; 9 junctional bases match TRBD1. In nucleotides, the sequence is TGTGCCAGTAGTCCTTGGACAGGGGTCAACAATGAGCAGTTCTTC. This translates into CASSPWTGVNNEQFF.